The rows below give T cell receptor beta chains drawn from one sample of a study of T cells after yellow fever vaccination. TCRdb re-called the 5' RACE reads with MiXCR, one entry per CDR3 protein. The table records nearly 350,000 distinct CDR3 sequences, around 8.1% of them present only once. This sample comprised PBMCs, obtained about 41 days after the first yellow fever vaccination. The receptors stem from a young man who received the YFV17D yellow fever vaccine. The CDR3 runs from the conserved cysteine through the conserved F or W. A D gene is named only where the DNA matches it firmly.

V gene	D gene	J gene	CDR3 protein
TRBV20-1	-	TRBJ2-4	CSASGSTAAKNIQYF
TRBV5-1	TRBD2	TRBJ2-3	CASSLRGQRGSTDTQYF
TRBV7-8	-	TRBJ2-3	CASSLVRPDIYTQYF
TRBV20-1	-	TRBJ1-1	CSASMGKWGAFF
TRBV15	-	TRBJ1-2	CATSMGLDGYGYTF
TRBV6-1	-	TRBJ1-2	CASSEDNWGGYTF
TRBV6-2/TRBV6-3	-	TRBJ1-5	CASSYYENQPQHF
TRBV11-2	-	TRBJ2-6	CASSLIINRDYSGANVLTF
TRBV6-5	-	TRBJ2-5	CASSYGGPQETQYF
TRBV7-2	TRBD2	TRBJ2-1	CASSLSVGTTYSEQFF
TRBV20-1	-	TRBJ1-2	CSARSTGNPIYGYTF
TRBV5-1	-	TRBJ1-4	CASRRGSTNEKLFF
TRBV5-5	-	TRBJ2-5	CASSLLGVGQETQYF
TRBV3-1	-	TRBJ1-1	CATCQDLGVGAEAFF
TRBV4-2	-	TRBJ1-5	CASRRSAGINDNQPQHF
TRBV6-6	TRBD2	TRBJ2-3	CASRTTEAGSFGTDTQYF
TRBV28	-	TRBJ2-5	CASTPSIEGETQYF
TRBV7-2	-	TRBJ1-4	CASSLVPQTNEKLFF
TRBV20-1	-	TRBJ2-1	CSARRISYNEQFF
TRBV9	-	TRBJ2-1	CASSSRAGGANEQFF
TRBV28	-	TRBJ2-1	CASSTGYGDEQFF
TRBV1	-	TRBJ2-7	CASSQGGHLYEQYF
TRBV18	-	TRBJ1-1	CASSPVSANTEAFF
TRBV20-1	TRBD1	TRBJ2-1	CSASWDRRSNEQFF
TRBV6-2/TRBV6-3	-	TRBJ2-2	CASTQDLAGGELFF
TRBV5-1	-	TRBJ2-1	CASSPQAGRPLGNEQFF
TRBV28	-	TRBJ1-2	CASIQDYGYTF
TRBV6-2/TRBV6-3	TRBD2	TRBJ2-5	CASSPRLAGAEETQYF
TRBV2	-	TRBJ2-2	CASIIASSGGELFF
TRBV18	TRBD2	TRBJ2-1	CASSPEVGDYSYNEQFF
TRBV12-3/TRBV12-4	TRBD2	TRBJ2-3	CASSFSGGGDTQYF
TRBV19	-	TRBJ2-2	CASNPRGGNTGELFF
TRBV25-1	-	TRBJ2-5	CASSRSAGPGETQYF
TRBV5-6	TRBD1	TRBJ2-7	CASSLALGTATLYEQYF
TRBV27	TRBD2	TRBJ2-2	CASNREESANTGELFF
TRBV6-1	-	TRBJ2-2	CATKTPQGGNTGELFF
TRBV20-1	TRBD1	TRBJ2-1	CSAGRDRDNEQFF
TRBV30	-	TRBJ2-7	CAWSVYSSYEQYF
TRBV5-6	-	TRBJ1-1	CASSLSQKIMNTEAFF
TRBV4-1	-	TRBJ2-7	CASSQGGSRTDSYEQYF
TRBV6-5	-	TRBJ1-2	CASVNSGRKDGYTF
TRBV5-1	TRBD2	TRBJ2-3	CASSLRTAGGLSTQYF
TRBV15	-	TRBJ1-5	CATSRPQWENQPQHF
TRBV12-3/TRBV12-4	-	TRBJ2-3	CASSFGLGADTQYF